One T cell receptor beta chain is described in this entry. Its specificity is not known. The donors (healthy individuals) were bone marrow donors. Researchers ran the PCR with 60 Vbeta and 13 Jbeta primers. Clones were sequenced by immunoSEQ multiplex PCR, and TCRdb holds only the in-frame ones, with some missing. In all, the sample yields 68,000 or so clones. The sample originates from a study of cytomegalovirus exposure and HLA in healthy donors. Study observations and caveats: Presence/absence analysis assumed near-uniform sequencing depth across donors.

Looked up from germline, CDR1 is SGHVS and CDR2 is FNYEAQ. This CDR3 is built from 14 residues. The V and J ends lost 5 bases and 1 base, in that order; junction bases with no gene match: 3. This TCR was sampled from a boy younger than 18 in good health and CMV-seronegative. Source material: PBMCs. V usage is TRBV7-6 and J usage is TRBJ1-1; 8 bases line up with TRBD1. CDR3 residues: CASSLRGPNTEAFF. CDR3 nucleotides: TGTGCCAGCAGCCTCAGGGGGCCGAACACTGAAGCTTTCTTT. Together with reference TRBV7-6 and TRBJ1-1, the CDR3 gives the full variable domain: GAGVSQSPRYKVTKRGQDVALRCDPISGHVSLYWYRQALGQGPEFLTYFNYEAQQDKSGLPNDRFSAERPEGSISTLTIQRTEQRDSAMYRCASSLRGPNTEAFFGQGTRLTVV.